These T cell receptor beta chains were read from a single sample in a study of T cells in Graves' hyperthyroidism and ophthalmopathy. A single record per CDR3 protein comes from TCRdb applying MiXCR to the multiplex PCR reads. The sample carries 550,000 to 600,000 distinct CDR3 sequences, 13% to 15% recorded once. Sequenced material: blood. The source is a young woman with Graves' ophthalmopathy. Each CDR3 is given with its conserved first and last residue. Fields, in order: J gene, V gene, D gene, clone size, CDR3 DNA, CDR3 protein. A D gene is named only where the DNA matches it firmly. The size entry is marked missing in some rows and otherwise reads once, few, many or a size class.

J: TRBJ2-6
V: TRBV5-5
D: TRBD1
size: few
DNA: TGTGCCAGCAGCACCGATACCCCCAGGGGGCCCTACCGCTCTGGGGCCAACGTCCTGACTTTC
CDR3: CASSTDTPRGPYRSGANVLTF

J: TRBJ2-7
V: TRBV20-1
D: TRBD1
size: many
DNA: TGCAGTGCTAGAGAACGACAGGGGCGCCTGGGGGAACAGTACTTC
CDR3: CSARERQGRLGEQYF

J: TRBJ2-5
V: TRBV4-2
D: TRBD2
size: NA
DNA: TGTGCCAGCAGCCAAGAGGGTCTCGGGGGAGGGGAGACCCAGTACTTC
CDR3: CASSQEGLGGGETQYF

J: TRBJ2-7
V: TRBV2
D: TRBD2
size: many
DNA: TGTGCCAGCTGGGGAGGGCTGTTGAGCTCCTACGAGCAGTACTTC
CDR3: CASWGGLLSSYEQYF

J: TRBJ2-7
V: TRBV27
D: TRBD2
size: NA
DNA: TGTGCCAGCAGTTGGGGGACTAGCACCGAGCAGTACTTC
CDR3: CASSWGTSTEQYF

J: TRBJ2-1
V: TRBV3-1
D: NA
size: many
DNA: TGTGCCAGCAGCCAAGAAGGGGGGTTAAACAATGAGCAGTTCTTC
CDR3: CASSQEGGLNNEQFF

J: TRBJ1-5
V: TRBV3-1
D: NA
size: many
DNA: TGTGCCAGCAGCCAAGGGTCGGTGGCCCAGCATTTT
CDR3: CASSQGSVAQHF

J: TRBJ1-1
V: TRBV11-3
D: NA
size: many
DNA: TGTGCCAGCAGCGCCGGAGGGAACACTGAAGCTTTCTTT
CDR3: CASSAGGNTEAFF

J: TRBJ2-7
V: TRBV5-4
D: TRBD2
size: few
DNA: TGTGCCAGCAGCTTGGATTTAGCGGGACCCTACGAGCAGTACTTC
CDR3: CASSLDLAGPYEQYF

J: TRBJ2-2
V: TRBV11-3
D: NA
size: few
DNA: TGTGCCAGCAGCTTAAGGGGGGTTTCAAACACCGGGGAGCTGTTTTTT
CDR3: CASSLRGVSNTGELFF

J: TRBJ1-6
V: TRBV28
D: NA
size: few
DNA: TGTGCCAGCAGTTTACAGGTGGATAAACCCCTCCACTTT
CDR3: CASSLQVDKPLHF

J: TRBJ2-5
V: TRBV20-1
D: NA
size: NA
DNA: TGCAGTGCTAGAGATGAAGGCCCACCCCAGTACTTC
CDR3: CSARDEGPPQYF

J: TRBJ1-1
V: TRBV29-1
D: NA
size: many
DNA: TGCAGCGTTGAAGGTCCCCTCGACAGCCAGGAAGCTTTCTTT
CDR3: CSVEGPLDSQEAFF

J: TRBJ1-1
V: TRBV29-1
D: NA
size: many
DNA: TGCAGCGTGCAGGTCACCAACACTGAAGCTTTCTTT
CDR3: CSVQVTNTEAFF

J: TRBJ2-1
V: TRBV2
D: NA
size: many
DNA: TGTGCCAGCAACGTATTGGCTCTTAACTACAATGAGCAGTTCTTC
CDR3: CASNVLALNYNEQFF

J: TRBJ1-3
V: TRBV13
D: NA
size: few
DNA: TGTGCCAGCGCGGGAGGGGTCTCTGGAAACACCATATATTTT
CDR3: CASAGGVSGNTIYF

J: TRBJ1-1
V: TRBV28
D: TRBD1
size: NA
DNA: TGTGCCAGCAGCCTACCGGGACAGGGGTCCGAAGCTTTCTTT
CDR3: CASSLPGQGSEAFF

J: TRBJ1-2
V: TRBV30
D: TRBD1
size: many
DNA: TGTGCCTGGAGTGCCCCTCAGAACAGGGGGTATGGCTACACCTTC
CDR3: CAWSAPQNRGYGYTF

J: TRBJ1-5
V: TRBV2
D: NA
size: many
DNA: TGTGCCAGCACTGGGTACGGCAATCAGCCCCAGCATTTT
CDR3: CASTGYGNQPQHF

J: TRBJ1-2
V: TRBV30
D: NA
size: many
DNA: TGTGCCTGGAGTGTCGCCGGGGGCTATGGCTACACCTTC
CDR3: CAWSVAGGYGYTF

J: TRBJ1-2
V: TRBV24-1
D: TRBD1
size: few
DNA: TGTGCCACCAGTGAGGGACAGCCTGAAGGCTACACCTTC
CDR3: CATSEGQPEGYTF

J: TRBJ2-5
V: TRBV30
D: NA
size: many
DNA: TGTGCCTGGAGTGTAGGTCAGGGATGGGAGACCCAGTACTTC
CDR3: CAWSVGQGWETQYF

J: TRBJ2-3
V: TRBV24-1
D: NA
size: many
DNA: TGTGCCACCAGTACGACAGGACCTAGCACAGATACGCAGTATTTT
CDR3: CATSTTGPSTDTQYF

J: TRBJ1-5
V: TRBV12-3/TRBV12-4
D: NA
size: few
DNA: TGTGCCAGCAGAGCAGGGGTTCGGCCCCAGCATTTT
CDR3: CASRAGVRPQHF

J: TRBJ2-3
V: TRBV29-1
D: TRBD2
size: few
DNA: TGCAGCGTTGTAGGCGGGAGAACGGGAGATACGCAGTATTTT
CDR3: CSVVGGRTGDTQYF

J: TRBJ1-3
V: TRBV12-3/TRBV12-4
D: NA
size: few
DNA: TGTGCCAGCAGAACCCACGGGCTTTACGAAAACACCATATATTTT
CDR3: CASRTHGLYENTIYF

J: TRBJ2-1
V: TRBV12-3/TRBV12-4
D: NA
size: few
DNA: TGTGCCAGTGCGGGCTCCTACAATGAGCAGTTCTTC
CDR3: CASAGSYNEQFF

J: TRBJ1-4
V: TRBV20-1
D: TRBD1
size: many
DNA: TGCAGTGCCCAGACAGGGTCAGGCACTAATGAAAAACTGTTTTTT
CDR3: CSAQTGSGTNEKLFF

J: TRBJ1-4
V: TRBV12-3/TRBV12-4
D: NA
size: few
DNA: TGTGCCAGTACGGGGGCCGGGGGTGAAAAACTGTTTTTT
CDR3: CASTGAGGEKLFF

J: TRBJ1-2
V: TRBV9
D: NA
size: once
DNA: TGTGCCAGCAGCATAATCCCCCAAGCGGGTGTGGATGGCTACACCTTC
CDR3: CASSIIPQAGVDGYTF

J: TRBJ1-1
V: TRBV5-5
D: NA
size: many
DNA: TGTGCCAGCAGCCCCCGGACAGTTCCTACTTACACTGAAGCTTTCTTT
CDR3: CASSPRTVPTYTEAFF

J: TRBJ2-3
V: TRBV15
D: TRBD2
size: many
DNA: TGTGCCACCAGGAGCGGGGGTACAGATACGCAGTATTTT
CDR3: CATRSGGTDTQYF

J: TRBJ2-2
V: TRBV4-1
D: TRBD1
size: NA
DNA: TGCGCCAGCAGCCAAGCAGGACAGGGAACCGGGGAGCTGTTTTTT
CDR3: CASSQAGQGTGELFF

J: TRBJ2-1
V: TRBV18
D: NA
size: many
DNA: TGTGCCAGCTCAATTTCCCTCGGGACTGAGCAGTTCTTC
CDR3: CASSISLGTEQFF

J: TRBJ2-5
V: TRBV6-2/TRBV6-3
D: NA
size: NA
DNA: TGTGCCAGCAGTTACGGGGGGATAGAGACCCAGTACTTC
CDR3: CASSYGGIETQYF

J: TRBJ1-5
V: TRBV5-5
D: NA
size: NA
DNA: TGTGCCAGCAGCTTGACTGTGACCCCGAGCAATCAGCCCCAGCATTTT
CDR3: CASSLTVTPSNQPQHF

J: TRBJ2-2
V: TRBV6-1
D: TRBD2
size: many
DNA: TGTGCTGTCGGGGGGGGGTACACCGGGGAGCTGTTTTTT
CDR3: CAVGGGYTGELFF

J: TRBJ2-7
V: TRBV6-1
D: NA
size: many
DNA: TGTGCCAGCAGACTAAGAGAGGACAGATCCTACGAGCAGTACTTC
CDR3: CASRLREDRSYEQYF

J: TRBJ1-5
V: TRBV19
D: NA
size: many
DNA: TGTGCCAGTAGTATAGAGGCGGGACCTAGCAATCAGCCCCAGCATTTT
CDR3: CASSIEAGPSNQPQHF

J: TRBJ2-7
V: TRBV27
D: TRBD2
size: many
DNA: TGTGCCAGCAGTTACCTAGCGGGAGCTTCCGAGCAGTACTTC
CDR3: CASSYLAGASEQYF

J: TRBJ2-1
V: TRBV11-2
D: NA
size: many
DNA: TGTGCCAGCAGCCCATGGCGGGCGGGGACCTACAATGAGCAGTTCTTC
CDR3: CASSPWRAGTYNEQFF

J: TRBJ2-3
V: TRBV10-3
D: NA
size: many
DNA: TGTGCCATCAGTGTTGGACTCCGTTCAGATACGCAGTATTTT
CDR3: CAISVGLRSDTQYF

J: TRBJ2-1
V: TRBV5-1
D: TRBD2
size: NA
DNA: TGCGCCAGCAGCTTGACTAGCGGGAGTATCGATGAGCAGTTCTTC
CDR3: CASSLTSGSIDEQFF

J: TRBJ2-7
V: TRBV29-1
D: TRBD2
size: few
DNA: TGCAGCGTTGAAGAGCTAGCGGGACGGCCCTACGAGCAGTACTTC
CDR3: CSVEELAGRPYEQYF

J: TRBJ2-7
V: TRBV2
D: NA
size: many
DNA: TGTGCCAGCAGTTCTCGGACCCCGCTCCACGAGCAGTACTTC
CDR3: CASSSRTPLHEQYF